The T cell receptor beta chain under discussion was sequenced for a study of T cell responses to AZD1222 COVID-19 vaccine. Study overall: Second-dose intervals of approximately 4 or approximately 12 weeks were pooled. Findings of the study overall: Nearly half of unique spike-specific TCRs reportedly avoided B.1.351 and B.1.1.7 mutated regions.

Clones were sequenced by immunoSEQ multiplex PCR, and TCRdb holds only the in-frame ones, with some missing. The data show around 84,000 clones, roughly 87% seen once. About this clone: Its target is unknown.

CDR3 length equals 12 residues. V lost 3 bases and J lost 5, with 5 bases in between. CDR1 LNHDA and CDR2 SQIVND come from the germline V gene (reference sequence). The chain employs TRBV19 and TRBJ1-5, with D unresolved. The source of this sequence is an adult in good health. Here the sequenced sample was peripheral blood, taken on day 0 of AZD1222 vaccination. CDR3 sequence (DNA): TGTGCCAGTAGTATTGCTGATCAGCCCCAGCATTTT. The encoded protein is CASSIADQPQHF.